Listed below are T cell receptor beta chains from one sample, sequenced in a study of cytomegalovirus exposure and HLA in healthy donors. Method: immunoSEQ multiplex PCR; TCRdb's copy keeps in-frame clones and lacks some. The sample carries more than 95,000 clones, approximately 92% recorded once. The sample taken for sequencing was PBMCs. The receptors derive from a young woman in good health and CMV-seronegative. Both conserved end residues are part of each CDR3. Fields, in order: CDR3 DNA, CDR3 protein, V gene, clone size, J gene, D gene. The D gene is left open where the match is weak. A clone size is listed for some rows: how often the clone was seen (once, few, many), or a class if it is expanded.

TGTGCCAGCAGTTACAGGGGACAATCCGAGGACTACACCTTC CASSYRGQSEDYTF TRBV6-5 once TRBJ1-2 .
TGTGCCAGCAGTGAAGCACGACTAGCGGGAGTCCAAGAGACCCAGTACTTC CASSEARLAGVQETQYF TRBV2 . TRBJ2-5 TRBD2
TGTGCCAGCAGCGAAAACCTTGACTCTGAGCAGTTCTTC CASSENLDSEQFF TRBV7-9 once TRBJ2-1 .
TGCAGCGTTGAGCTCGGGGGCACTGAAGCTTTCTTT CSVELGGTEAFF TRBV29-1 . TRBJ1-1 .
TGTGCCAGCAGCCCACGGGAGTCCACTAATGAAAAACTGTTTTTT CASSPRESTNEKLFF TRBV5-6 . TRBJ1-4 .
TGCGCCAGCAGCTTATCGCCGTGGGACAGTCACTATGGCTACACCTTC CASSLSPWDSHYGYTF TRBV5-1 . TRBJ1-2 TRBD1
TGCGCCAGCAGCTTAACAGGGAGCTATGGCTACACCTTC CASSLTGSYGYTF TRBV5-1 few TRBJ1-2 .
TGTGCCAGCAGCGATTCAGACAGCTCTGGGGCCAACGTCCTGACTTTC CASSDSDSSGANVLTF TRBV9 . TRBJ2-6 .
TGTGCCAGCAGTAATTCACAGGGCGCCTTCAATCAGCCCCAGCATTTT CASSNSQGAFNQPQHF TRBV6-4 . TRBJ1-5 .
TGTGCCAGCAGCTTAGGGTCTGGGACACCCGCGGGCAGTGGCTACACCTTC CASSLGSGTPAGSGYTF TRBV7-2 few TRBJ1-2 .
TGCAGCGCTGCCGGAGACAGTAACTATGGCTACACCTTC CSAAGDSNYGYTF TRBV29-1 few TRBJ1-2 .
TGTGCCTGGAGCTCCACGACAGGTGACCCCTACAATGAGCAGTTCTTC CAWSSTTGDPYNEQFF TRBV30 . TRBJ2-1 .
TGTGCCTGGAGTGTCGGAGAGACCCAGTACTTC CAWSVGETQYF TRBV30 few TRBJ2-5 .
TGTGCCAGCAGTTTAACGCCGGCGAGGACTGAAGCTTTCTTT CASSLTPARTEAFF TRBV27 . TRBJ1-1 .
TGTGCCAGCAGTTTATTTTCTGGAGGGGTCGATAGCAATCAGCCCCAGCATTTT CASSLFSGGVDSNQPQHF TRBV27 . TRBJ1-5 .
TGTGCCAGCAGTTACGTGGTCGGGGTGGCGGACGGCTACACCTTC CASSYVVGVADGYTF TRBV6-5 . TRBJ1-2 .
TGTGCCAGCAGTACGGGACTAGCGGGAGTAGATACGCAGTATTTT CASSTGLAGVDTQYF TRBV6-6 . TRBJ2-3 TRBD2
TGTGCCAGCAGCCCCGTAGGGACAGAGGGCTACACCTTC CASSPVGTEGYTF TRBV7-9 . TRBJ1-2 TRBD1